This TCR beta chain came from a study of blood T cell repertoires in COVID-19. This clone was counted between two and nine times. Germline V lookup: CDR1 SGDLS, CDR2 YYNGEE. The CDR3 runs to 14 residues. Trimming took 7 bases from V and 2 from J, leaving 16 bases between them. Method: immunoSEQ multiplex PCR; TCRdb's copy keeps in-frame clones and lacks some. Here the sample spans some 150,000 clones, approximately 84% being singletons. The chain links TRBV9 to TRBJ2-7, with a tentative D call TRBD1 (6 bases). The sequence came from a human donor in a cohort sampled during active COVID-19. The sequencing sample was made of peripheral blood. This chain's CDR3 is CASGGRQDPYEQYF. Written as DNA, the CDR3 is TGTGCCAGCGGGGGTCGACAGGATCCCTACGAGCAGTACTTC.